These 25 T cell receptor beta chains originate from one sample sequenced in a study of blood T cells in healthy people across ages. With a J-beta primer mix and a sample-barcoded 5' primer, a second PCR ran roughly 6 to 11 cycles. TCRdb analysed the 5' RACE reads with MiXCR anew, one entry per CDR3 protein. The table includes 1.5 million to 2 million distinct CDR3 sequences, just under 50% detected once. The sequenced material came from blood. The receptors originated from a woman in her thirties or forties in good health.

This clonotype showed up just a few times. The rearrangement uses TRBV11-3 and TRBJ2-7; TRBD2 matches at 9 bases. The DNA end lines up better with TRBJ2-5; the J call may be wrong. The CDR3 is 16 amino acids. Germline CDR1 and CDR2: SGHNT and YENEEA. The CDR3 reads CASSPTRSGGQETQYF. CDR3 coding DNA: TGTGCCAGCAGCCCGACGAGGAGCGGGGGGCAAGAGACCCAGTACTTC.

This clonotype showed up just a few times. The V gene is TRBV7-9, the J gene TRBJ2-3; D is undetermined. V was trimmed by 5 bases and J by 0 bases, leaving 9 bases between them. Germline V lookup: CDR1 SEHNR, CDR2 FQNEAQ (reference sequence). The CDR3 consists of 14 residues. The chain's CDR3 is CASSPYASTDTQYF. DNA of the CDR3: TGTGCCAGCAGCCCCTACGCTAGCACAGATACGCAGTATTTT. Combining the CDR3 with reference TRBV7-9 and TRBJ2-3 gives the whole variable domain DTGVSQNPRHKITKRGQNVTFRCDPISEHNRLYWYRQTLGQGPEFLTYFQNEAQLEKSRLLSDRFSAERPKGSFSTLEIQRTEQGDSAMYLCASSPYASTDTQYFGPGTRLTVL.

The chain employs TRBV6-5 and TRBJ2-4, with TRBD2 as a possible D gene (7 bases). The CDR3 sequence is 16 residues long. V was cut by 6 bases and J by 3 bases, with 18 bases left in between. Germline loops: CDR1 MNHEY, CDR2 SVGAGI. CDR3 DNA: TGTGCCAGCAGGCCGCCACAGGGAGGGGGCAAAAACATTCAGTACTTC. It specifies CASRPPQGGGKNIQYF.

This clonotype turned up a few times. The gene calls are TRBV9 and TRBJ2-5; 7 bases are shared with TRBD1. Per germline, CDR1 SGDLS and CDR2 YYNGEE. With 0 bases clipped from V and 2 bases from J, the junction kept 4 bases outside the gene matches. The CDR3 covers 15 residues. The CDR3 DNA reads as TGTGCCAGCAGCGTAGTTCCAGGGGGTCAAGAGACCCAGTACTTC. It yields the protein CASSVVPGGQETQYF. The full variable domain, its missing parts supplied by reference TRBV9 and TRBJ2-5, is DSGVTQTPKHLITATGQRVTLRCSPRSGDLSVYWYQQSLDQGLQFLIQYYNGEERAKGNILERFSAQQFPDLHSELNLSSLELGDSALYFCASSVVPGGQETQYFGPGTRLLVL.

The V call is TRBV29-1, the J call TRBJ2-5; D ambiguous. Germline values: CDR1 SQVTM, CDR2 ANQGSEA. There are 14 residues in the CDR3. Trimming cost V 3 bases and J 1 base, with 12 bases left between them. The CDR3 loop reads CSVDDYGVQETQYF. DNA for the CDR3: TGCAGCGTTGATGATTATGGGGTCCAAGAGACCCAGTACTTC.

This sequence joins TRBV6-6 and TRBJ2-4, with a tentative D call TRBD2 (7 bases). The closer fit of TRBJ2-7 to the DNA end suggests the J call may be wrong. CDR3 size: 17 residues. CDR1 MNHNY and CDR2 SVGAGI come from the germline V gene (reference sequence). The CDR3 is CASTDGGLARISYEQYF. Written as DNA, the CDR3 is TGTGCCAGCACCGACGGGGGGCTCGCTCGAATTAGCTACGAGCAGTACTTC.

The chain employs TRBV4-1 and TRBJ2-3; D ambiguous. With 0 bases removed from V and 6 bases from J, the gap between germline ends came to 13 bases. Germline CDR1 and CDR2: MGHRA and YSYEKL. The CDR3 length is 15 residues. Here the CDR3 reads CASSQDGPLYDTQYF. DNA for the CDR3: TGCGCCAGCAGCCAAGATGGGCCCCTATACGATACGCAGTATTTT.

This chain connects TRBV29-1 to TRBJ2-7; D ambiguous. The ends were cut back, 8 bases at V and 6 bases at J, with 17 bases in the middle. The CDR3 is 12 residues long. Germline V gene sequence: CDR1 SQVTM, CDR2 ANQGSEA. The CDR3 DNA follows: TGCAGCTCCCGGGCCTGGGCTCGCGAGCAGTACTTC. Residues: CSSRAWAREQYF.

V gene TRBV20-1 combines with J gene TRBJ1-5, with 12 bases fitting TRBD1. The CDR3 length is 14 residues. Germline CDR1 DFQATT, CDR2 SNEGSKA (reference sequence). The V gene end was trimmed by 4 bases and the J gene end by 6 bases; junction bases not matched to a gene: 4. The CDR3 is CSAKGTGGGQPQHF. Written as DNA, the CDR3 is TGCAGTGCTAAAGGGACAGGGGGCGGTCAGCCCCAGCATTTT.

The rearrangement uses TRBV4-1 and TRBJ2-5; TRBD2 aligns across 9 bases. The CDR3 runs to 17 residues. Per the germline V gene, CDR1 is MGHRA and CDR2 is YSYEKL. The V gene end was trimmed by 4 bases and the J gene end by 1 base; junction bases not matched to a gene: 10. The CDR3 protein is CASSPHGGRGGQETQYF. Here the CDR3 DNA reads TGCGCCAGCAGCCCCCACGGGGGGCGGGGGGGCCAAGAGACCCAGTACTTC.

The chain carries TRBV9 and TRBJ1-2; 7 nucleotides agree with TRBD1. Germline V CDR1 and CDR2: SGDLS, YYNGEE. The CDR3 has 15 residues. V lost 3 bases to trimming and J lost 1 base; unmatched junction nucleotides: 6. The CDR3 sequence is CASSARDSYNYGYTF. The CDR3 DNA reads TGTGCCAGCAGCGCAAGGGACAGCTATAACTATGGCTACACCTTC. Supplemented by reference TRBV9 and TRBJ1-2, the full variable domain reads DSGVTQTPKHLITATGQRVTLRCSPRSGDLSVYWYQQSLDQGLQFLIQYYNGEERAKGNILERFSAQQFPDLHSELNLSSLELGDSALYFCASSARDSYNYGYTFGSGTRLTVV.

This clonotype was picked up a small number of times. The chain has TRBV7-8 and TRBJ2-7; a possible D gene is TRBD1 (5 bases). Looked up from germline, CDR1 is SGHVS and CDR2 is FQNEAQ. The CDR3 has 14 amino acids. Trimming pared 3 bases from V and 3 bases from J, leaving 12 bases between. For the CDR3, the DNA is TGTGCCAGCAGCTTTGGTCTGGGGCTCTACGAGCAGTACTTC. Translation gives CASSFGLGLYEQYF.

The V and J genes are TRBV6-4 and TRBJ2-4; a weak D match, TRBD1 (6 bases). Trimming took off 3 bases at V and 8 bases at J, with 20 bases between the two ends. Germline-derived CDR1 and CDR2 are MRHNA and SNTAGT. This CDR3 has 16 residues. The CDR3 spells CASSDIGRGRWDIQYF. The CDR3 DNA follows: TGTGCCAGCAGTGATATTGGCAGGGGACGTTGGGACATTCAGTACTTC.

The chain uses TRBV6-2 or TRBV6-3 and TRBJ2-1; TRBD1 matches at 8 bases. Matching the DNA end better, TRBJ2-7 makes the J call doubtful. Germline CDR1 MNHEY, CDR2 SVGEGT. CDR3 length: 14 residues. CDR3 sequence: CASGQGITYNEQYF. The DNA of the CDR3 is TGTGCCAGCGGACAGGGAATTACCTACAATGAGCAGTACTTC.

This chain links TRBV5-1 with TRBJ2-7, with D possibly being TRBD1 (7 bases). V shed 4 bases and J shed 5 bases, with 10 bases lying between them. This CDR3 is 12 amino acids long. In germline, CDR1 is SGHRS, CDR2 YFSETQ. CDR3 region: CASSARGDEQYF. The CDR3 DNA is TGCGCCAGCAGCGCCAGGGGGGACGAGCAGTACTTC.

This clonotype was seen more than once but under ten times. This rearrangement joins TRBV20-1 to TRBJ1-2; 8 nucleotides agree with TRBD1. With V trimmed by 4 bases and J by 4 bases, 2 bases remained unmatched. This CDR3 is built from 12 residues. The germline CDR1 and CDR2 sequences are DFQATT and SNEGSKA (reference sequence). Written as DNA, the CDR3 is TGCAGTGCTATACAGGGGGTCTATGGCTACACCTTC. The encoded protein is CSAIQGVYGYTF.

CDR3 sequence: CASSQVKGLPTDTQYF. DNA of the CDR3: TGTGCCAGCAGCCAAGTTAAAGGGCTTCCCACAGATACGCAGTATTTT. The gene calls are TRBV4-2 and TRBJ2-3, with D unresolved. Trimming cost V 1 base and J 2 bases, with 13 bases left between them. The CDR3 totals 16 residues. Per germline, CDR1 LGHNA and CDR2 YNFKEQ.

CDR3 bases: TGTGCCAGCAGTCTACAGACCGGTTTGGGGTTTGAGCAGTACTTC. Protein sequence: CASSLQTGLGFEQYF. The chain uses TRBV12-3 or TRBV12-4 and TRBJ2-7; no clear D. The CDR3 contains 15 residues. Trimming removed 5 bases at V and 7 bases at J, with 21 bases between.

Only a few counts were recorded for this clonotype. The V and J genes are TRBV6-2 or TRBV6-3 and TRBJ2-5; 7 positions agree with TRBD1. Gene TRBJ2-7 matches the end of the DNA better, so the J call may be wrong. CDR1 is MNHEY and CDR2 is SVGEGT in the germline V gene. The CDR3 spans 16 residues. CDR3 residues: CASSSPDRSGMDEQYF. The CDR3 region has the DNA TGTGCCAGCAGTTCGCCGGACAGGTCGGGAATGGACGAGCAGTACTTC.

This clonotype was seen only once. A much larger clone sits a single nucleotide away, making a read error possible. This chain links TRBV15 with TRBJ2-2; possible D gene TRBD2, 7 bases. From germline, CDR1 is LNHNV and CDR2 YYDKDF (reference sequence). The CDR3 covers 19 residues. The CDR3 loop is CATSRRPRAGAPNIGELFF. For the CDR3, the DNA is TGTGCCACCAGCAGACGTCCGCGTGCGGGGGCCCCGAACATCGGGGAGCTGTTTTTT.

This clonotype was picked up one time. The rearrangement uses TRBV18 and TRBJ1-2; maybe TRBD1 (5 bases). Deletions cut 6 bases from V and 0 bases from J, with 14 bases between. CDR1 KGHSH and CDR2 LQKENI come from the germline V gene. CDR3 length: 15 amino acids. CDR3: CASSPTALSNYGYTF. As DNA, the CDR3 is TGTGCCAGCTCCCCGACAGCACTGTCTAACTATGGCTACACCTTC. Looking up the rest from reference TRBV18 and TRBJ1-2 gives the full variable domain: NAGVMQNPRHLVRRRGQEARLRCSPMKGHSHVYWYRQLPEEGLKFMVYLQKENIIDESGMPKERFSAEFPKEGPSILRIQQVVRGDSAAYFCASSPTALSNYGYTFGSGTRLTVV.

This clonotype has only a few counts. The chain combines TRBV3-1 with TRBJ2-5; D remains unclear. The CDR3 consists of 17 residues. Germline V gene data show CDR1 as LGHDT and CDR2 as YNNKEL (reference sequence). Trimming cost V 0 bases and J 5 bases, with 19 bases left between them. The CDR3 sequence: CASSQEGSLSIWETQYF. Written as DNA, the CDR3 is TGTGCCAGCAGCCAAGAAGGTTCGCTGAGCATCTGGGAGACCCAGTACTTC.

Regarding this clonotype: Its ends do not fully match the called genes, so a read error is possible. The genes are TRBV4-2 and TRBJ2-1, with TRBD2 matching over 10 bases. Germline lookup yields CDR1 LGHNA and CDR2 YNFKEQ. The CDR3 covers 15 residues. The CDR3 sequence: CASTQAGGQYNEQFF. The CDR3 DNA reads as TGTGCCAGCACCCAAGCGGGGGGGCAGTACAATGAGCAGTTCTTC.

The rearrangement links TRBV14 to TRBJ2-2; the D is unclear. The CDR3 consists of 17 residues. The germline V gene has CDR1 SGHDN and CDR2 FVKESK. Trimming removed 4 bases from V and 3 bases from J, with 18 bases in between. The CDR3: CASSPTWSWGDTGELFF. The DNA of the CDR3 is TGTGCCAGCAGCCCTACGTGGAGCTGGGGTGACACCGGGGAGCTGTTTTTT.

The J gene is TRBJ1-1, the V gene TRBV10-3; 7 bases are shared with TRBD1. Germline assignment: CDR1 ENHRY and CDR2 SYGVKD. J was trimmed by 4 bases and V by 1 base; bases with no gene match: 6. The CDR3 totals 15 residues. The CDR3 loop is CAISEFDRDCTEAFF. Written as DNA, the CDR3 is TGTGCCATCAGTGAGTTTGACAGGGATTGCACTGAAGCTTTCTTT.